Each of the 25 T cell receptor beta chains below was sequenced from the same sample in a study of beta chain features in type 1 diabetes. The authors reverse transcribed all of the isolated RNA, so sequencing captured expressed TCRB transcripts. Assay used: immunoSEQ multiplex PCR; TCRdb lists only in-frame clones, some missing. Of 680,000 or so clones in the sample, about a sixth are singletons; the top ten hold approximately 0.087%. Sample: naive CD4+ T cells from blood. These receptors were obtained from a young man in good health.

This clone was observed a few times. The chain uses TRBV14 and TRBJ1-5; D gene ambiguous. V lost 1 base, J lost 4 bases, and 8 bases lay in between. Germline V gene sequence: CDR1 SGHDN, CDR2 FVKESK. This CDR3 is built from 14 residues. CDR3 bases: TGTGCCAGCAGCCAAGGTGGAGTAAATCAGCCCCAGCATTTT. Amino acid sequence: CASSQGGVNQPQHF.

The rearrangement links TRBV9 to TRBJ1-1, with D possibly being TRBD1 (5 bases). V shed 6 bases and J shed 1 base, with 16 bases lying between them. The CDR3 totals 15 residues. Germline loops: CDR1 SGDLS, CDR2 YYNGEE. In DNA form, the CDR3 reads TGTGCCAGCACAGGATCCCCTAGGGGGAACACTGAAGCTTTCTTT. This translates into CASTGSPRGNTEAFF.

V gene TRBV2 combines with J gene TRBJ2-5; a possible D gene is TRBD1 (5 bases). Germline CDR1 SNHLY, CDR2 FYNNEI. CDR3 length: 11 residues. V was shortened by 8 bases and J by 3 bases, with 7 bases between the two germline ends. The CDR3, as DNA: TGTGCCAGCTCCAGGGAAGAGACCCAGTACTTC. Protein product: CASSREETQYF.

In its sample, this clone was seen a few times. The chain is built from TRBV29-1 and TRBJ2-3, with 8 bases identical to TRBD1. CDR3 size: 13 residues. The J segment lost 1 base and the V segment lost 5 bases, leaving 2 bases of the junction unmatched. Germline loops: CDR1 SQVTM, CDR2 ANQGSEA. CDR3 protein: CSVSDRGTDTQYF. The CDR3 DNA sequence: TGCAGCGTTTCGGACAGGGGCACAGATACGCAGTATTTT.

V gene TRBV7-2 combines with J gene TRBJ2-1; TRBD1 is a possible D gene (6 bases). The V gene lost 1 base and the J gene lost 9 bases, with 16 bases spanning the gap. This CDR3 is 15 amino acids long. Germline CDR1 SGHTA, CDR2 FQGNSA. The CDR3 sequence is CASSLGPWTEGEQFF. CDR3 nucleotide sequence: TGTGCCAGCAGCTTAGGCCCCTGGACAGAGGGTGAGCAGTTCTTC.

The chain uses TRBV5-1 and TRBJ2-1; 7 bases align to TRBD2. This CDR3 contains 16 residues. V lost 7 bases and J lost 0; bases outside the gene matches: 10. Germline CDR1 SGHRS, CDR2 YFSETQ. CDR3 nucleotide sequence: TGCGCCAGCGCCCCAACTAGCGCGAGCTCCTACAATGAGCAGTTCTTC. It encodes CASAPTSASSYNEQFF.

The chain combines TRBV11-3 with TRBJ2-1, with unresolved D. Trimming pared 1 base from V and 4 bases from J, leaving 5 bases between. This CDR3 is 13 amino acids long. Germline V lookup: CDR1 SGHNT, CDR2 YENEEA. The CDR3: CASSLAQYNEQFF. For the CDR3, the DNA is TGTGCCAGCAGCTTAGCACAGTACAATGAGCAGTTCTTC.

This clone was seen only a few times. The chain carries TRBV27 and TRBJ2-1; D unresolved. V lost 2 bases and J lost 9, with 17 bases in between. CDR3 length: 15 amino acids. The germline CDR1 and CDR2 sequences are MNHEY and SMNVEV (reference sequence). CDR3 amino acids: CASSLRVSRAGEQFF. As DNA, the CDR3 is TGTGCCAGCAGTTTAAGGGTGTCCCGAGCAGGTGAGCAGTTCTTC.

The chain recombines TRBV7-9 with TRBJ1-6; D not certain. V lost 5 bases, J lost 7 bases, and 9 bases lay in between. Germline V lookup: CDR1 SEHNR, CDR2 FQNEAQ (reference sequence). This CDR3 contains 13 residues. The CDR3 sequence is CASSPWFNSPLHF. As DNA, the CDR3 is TGTGCCAGCAGCCCCTGGTTCAATTCACCCCTCCACTTT.

The chain combines TRBV10-3 with TRBJ2-3; 7 bases are shared with TRBD1. The CDR3 consists of 17 residues. Trimming took 1 base from V and 1 from J; bases not matched to a gene: 8. In germline, CDR1 is ENHRY, CDR2 SYGVKD. The CDR3 DNA is TGTGCCATCAGTGAGTTCGGAAGGGGGCAGGGCACAGATACGCAGTATTTT. Amino acid sequence: CAISEFGRGQGTDTQYF.

This chain uses TRBV2 with TRBJ2-5, with D possibly TRBD1 on 7 matching bases. This CDR3 spans 13 amino acids. Germline CDR1 SNHLY, CDR2 FYNNEI. Trimming took 10 bases from V and 2 from J, leaving 14 bases between them. The CDR3 reads CATPTGRQETQYF. CDR3 DNA: TGTGCCACACCGACAGGGAGGCAAGAGACCCAGTACTTC.

This clone appeared a few times. The CDR3 nucleotides read TGCAGCGTTGGGGGACAGCAGAACACTGAAGCTTTCTTT. The encoded protein is CSVGGQQNTEAFF. The J gene is TRBJ1-1, the V gene TRBV29-1; 7 bases fit TRBD1. The germline gives CDR1 SQVTM, CDR2 ANQGSEA. This CDR3 has 13 amino acids. The J segment lost 1 base and the V segment lost 4 bases, leaving 3 bases of the junction unmatched.

This rearrangement joins TRBV5-4 to TRBJ2-5, with D maybe TRBD2 (5 bases). CDR3 length: 14 amino acids. The germline V and J ends were trimmed by 2 bases and 1 base, with 9 bases remaining between them. Germline-derived CDR1 and CDR2 are SGHNT and YYREEE (reference sequence). The chain's CDR3 is CASSFGELQETQYF. In nucleotides, the CDR3 is TGTGCCAGCAGCTTCGGGGAGCTCCAAGAGACCCAGTACTTC.

In this sample, this clone turned up a few times. The chain couples TRBV5-1 to TRBJ2-2; TRBD1 might be the D (6 bases). Between the trimmed V and J ends, which lost 4 bases and 0 bases, there was a span of 13 bases. This CDR3 spans 16 amino acids. The V gene's germline CDR1 is SGHRS and CDR2 YFSETQ. Here the CDR3 DNA reads TGCGCCAGCAGCGCGAGACAGGCTTCGAACACCGGGGAGCTGTTTTTT. This codes for CASSARQASNTGELFF. Together with reference TRBV5-1 and TRBJ2-2, the CDR3 gives the full variable domain: KAGVTQTPRYLIKTRGQQVTLSCSPISGHRSVSWYQQTPGQGLQFLFEYFSETQRNKGNFPGRFSGRQFSNSRSEMNVSTLELGDSALYLCASSARQASNTGELFFGEGSRLTVL.

This clone was counted between two and nine times. The chain joins TRBV7-2 to TRBJ1-2, with TRBD1 as a possible D gene (5 bases). This CDR3 contains 13 residues. Germline CDR1 is SGHTA and CDR2 is FQGNSA. The V end was cut by 5 bases, the J end by 3 bases, with 10 bases between. The CDR3 DNA reads TGTGCCAGCAGCCAGGGAGGGGACTATGGCTACACCTTC. This sequence encodes CASSQGGDYGYTF.

This clone has more than one count but fewer than ten. This chain uses TRBV7-2 with TRBJ2-2; TRBD1 aligns across 8 bases. The CDR3 consists of 15 residues. Per the germline V gene, CDR1 is SGHTA and CDR2 is FQGNSA. V was pared by 2 bases and J by 3 bases, with 2 bases of the junction left unmatched. The CDR3 coding sequence is TGTGCCAGCAGCTTACAGGGGGCGCACACCGGGGAGCTGTTTTTT. It codes for CASSLQGAHTGELFF. The full variable domain, completed using reference TRBV7-2 and TRBJ2-2, is GAGVSQSPSNKVTEKGKDVELRCDPISGHTALYWYRQSLGQGLEFLIYFQGNSAPDKSGLPSDRFSAERTGGSVSTLTIQRTQQEDSAVYLCASSLQGAHTGELFFGEGSRLTVL.

The V call is TRBV15, the J call TRBJ2-2; 12 bases agree with TRBD2. V trimming: 0 bases; J trimming: 4 bases; junction bases outside the gene matches: 3. Germline assignment: CDR1 LNHNV and CDR2 YYDKDF (reference sequence). The CDR3 loop spans 17 amino acids. CDR3 nucleotide sequence: TGTGCCACCAGCAGAGATAGACTAGCGGGAGTCACCGGGGAGCTGTTTTTT. Its protein is CATSRDRLAGVTGELFF.

This clone was counted a few times. The chain employs TRBV11-3 and TRBJ2-1; 7 positions match TRBD2. Trimming removed 1 base from V and 4 bases from J; junction bases left unmatched: 4. The germline gives CDR1 SGHNT, CDR2 YENEEA. This CDR3 is built from 15 residues. The CDR3 DNA reads TGTGCCAGCAGCTTAGGCGGGAGTGTATACAATGAGCAGTTCTTC. This translates into CASSLGGSVYNEQFF.

The chain links TRBV7-9 to TRBJ1-1, with no clear D. Trimming took off 1 base at V and 8 bases at J, with 14 bases between the two ends. The CDR3 spans 14 residues. CDR1 is SEHNR, CDR2 FQNEAQ, per germline (reference sequence). The CDR3 nucleotides are TGTGCCAGCAGCTTAGGAGTTACGAGGGCCGAAGCTTTCTTT. This gives the protein CASSLGVTRAEAFF.

The sample holds a few counts of this clone. The V gene is TRBV11-2, the J gene TRBJ1-5; D unresolved. From germline, CDR1 is SGHAT and CDR2 FQNNGV. V shed 0 bases and J shed 7 bases, with 7 bases lying between them. This CDR3 has 13 amino acids. CDR3 in amino acids: CASSLDVWQPQHF. In DNA, the CDR3 is TGTGCCAGCAGCTTAGATGTATGGCAGCCCCAGCATTTT.

The V and J genes are TRBV5-4 and TRBJ2-2; 7 bases are shared with TRBD1. V shed 0 bases and J 8 bases; nucleotides not matched to a gene: 7. Germline V gives CDR1 SGHNT, CDR2 YYREEE (reference sequence). This CDR3 region has 15 residues. The CDR3 bases are TGTGCCAGCAGCTTGGAAGGGGGCGCGATTGGGGAGCTGTTTTTT. Translation gives CASSLEGGAIGELFF. The whole variable domain, filled in from reference TRBV5-4 and TRBJ2-2, reads ETGVTQSPTHLIKTRGQQVTLRCSSQSGHNTVSWYQQALGQGPQFIFQYYREEENGRGNFPPRFSGLQFPNYSSELNVNALELDDSALYLCASSLEGGAIGELFFGEGSRLTVL.

This clone was seen a few times. The chain has TRBV6-4 and TRBJ2-3, with D unclear. CDR3 length: 15 residues. Germline-derived CDR1 and CDR2 are MRHNA and SNTAGT. Trimming cost V 0 bases and J 2 bases, with 9 bases left between them. CDR3 sequence reads: CASSDSEQATDTQYF. In nucleotides, the CDR3 is TGTGCCAGCAGTGACTCCGAGCAGGCCACAGATACGCAGTATTTT.

The table lists this clone with a few counts. This rearrangement joins TRBV30 to TRBJ1-5; D gene ambiguous. The CDR3 length is 13 residues. From germline, CDR1 is GTSNPN and CDR2 SVGIG (reference sequence). Trimming took 4 bases from V and 5 from J, leaving 12 bases between them. The CDR3 sequence: CAWNVQHDQPQHF. The CDR3 DNA reads as TGTGCCTGGAACGTACAGCACGATCAGCCCCAGCATTTT.

The sample holds a few counts of this clone. J is TRBJ2-3 and V is TRBV18; D unclear. The CDR3 has 14 residues. Germline V lookup: CDR1 KGHSH, CDR2 LQKENI. V shed 6 bases and J shed 0 bases, with 10 bases lying between them. The chain's CDR3 is CASSQIPSTDTQYF. CDR3 DNA: TGTGCCAGCTCTCAAATACCTAGCACAGATACGCAGTATTTT.

This chain uses TRBV23-1 with TRBJ2-2, with D unclear. TRBV23-1 is filed as an ORF, its function uncertain. The V end was cut by 0 bases, the J end by 0 bases, with 11 bases between. This CDR3 has 17 amino acids. The CDR3 DNA reads as TGCGCCAGCAGTCAATCGGCGCTCACCGCGAACACCGGGGAGCTGTTTTTT. The encoded protein is CASSQSALTANTGELFF.